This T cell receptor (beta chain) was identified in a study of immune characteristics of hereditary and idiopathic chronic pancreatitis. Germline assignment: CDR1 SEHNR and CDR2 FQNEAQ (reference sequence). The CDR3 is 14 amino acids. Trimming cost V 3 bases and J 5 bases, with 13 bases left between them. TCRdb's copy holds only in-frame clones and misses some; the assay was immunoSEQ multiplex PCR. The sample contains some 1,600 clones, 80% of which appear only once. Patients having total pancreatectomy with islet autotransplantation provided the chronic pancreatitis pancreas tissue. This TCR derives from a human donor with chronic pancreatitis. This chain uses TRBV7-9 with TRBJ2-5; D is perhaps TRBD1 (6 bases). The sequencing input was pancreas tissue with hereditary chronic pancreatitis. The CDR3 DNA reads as TGTGCCAGCAGCTTCAGGGGAATGGGGGAGACCCAGTACTTC. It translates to CASSFRGMGETQYF.